Listed below are T cell receptor beta chains from one sample, sequenced in a study of T-cell reconstitution after alpha-beta-depleted transplantation in children. TCRdb used MiXCR to reprocess the PCR reads, holding one entry per CDR3 protein. Of about 210,000 distinct CDR3 sequences listed, approximately 15% are singletons. Here the sequenced sample was PBMCs, mostly from graft donor cells, taken 360 days after TCRalphabeta/CD19-depleted stem cell transplant. The receptors derive from a male patient aged 2 to 10 who had a stem cell transplant for acute lymphoblastic leukemia, so the T cells may come from the graft donor. Each CDR3 is given with its conserved first and last residue. Fields, in order: V gene, clone size, J gene, D gene, CDR3 protein, CDR3 DNA. The D gene is left open where the match is weak. Size values are once, few and many counts, or a class for expanded clones, and some rows have none.

v_call: TRBV7-8
clone_size: few
j_call: TRBJ1-5
d_call: NA
cdr3_aa: CASSLLRDNQPQHF
cdr3_nt: TGTGCCAGCAGCTTACTCAGGGACAATCAGCCCCAGCATTTT

v_call: TRBV9
clone_size: NA
j_call: TRBJ2-2
d_call: NA
cdr3_aa: CASSVDPLENTGELFF
cdr3_nt: TGTGCCAGCAGCGTAGACCCACTAGAGAACACCGGGGAGCTGTTTTTT

v_call: TRBV6-2/TRBV6-3
clone_size: few
j_call: TRBJ1-1
d_call: NA
cdr3_aa: CAIGFWNTEAFF
cdr3_nt: TGTGCCATCGGGTTCTGGAACACTGAAGCTTTCTTT

v_call: TRBV5-1
clone_size: NA
j_call: TRBJ1-1
d_call: NA
cdr3_aa: CASSKRGTEAFF
cdr3_nt: TGCGCCAGCAGCAAGAGGGGCACTGAAGCTTTCTTT

v_call: TRBV12-3/TRBV12-4
clone_size: many
j_call: TRBJ2-2
d_call: TRBD1
cdr3_aa: CASSRDRVGELFF
cdr3_nt: TGTGCCAGCTCCCGGGACAGGGTGGGGGAGCTGTTTTTT

v_call: TRBV12-3/TRBV12-4
clone_size: NA
j_call: TRBJ2-4
d_call: TRBD1
cdr3_aa: CASRGQGINIQYF
cdr3_nt: TGTGCCAGCAGGGGACAGGGGATAAACATTCAGTACTTC

v_call: TRBV27
clone_size: many
j_call: TRBJ2-1
d_call: TRBD1
cdr3_aa: CASSLQTGSYNEQFF
cdr3_nt: TGTGCCAGCAGTTTACAGACAGGGTCCTACAATGAGCAGTTCTTC

v_call: TRBV24-1
clone_size: NA
j_call: TRBJ2-3
d_call: TRBD1
cdr3_aa: CATSEGLGQGGADTQYF
cdr3_nt: TGTGCCACCAGTGAGGGTCTCGGACAGGGAGGCGCAGATACGCAGTATTTT

v_call: TRBV7-9
clone_size: NA
j_call: TRBJ2-3
d_call: NA
cdr3_aa: CASSQGSTDTQYF
cdr3_nt: TGTGCCAGCAGCCAAGGGAGCACAGATACGCAGTATTTT

v_call: TRBV6-4
clone_size: NA
j_call: TRBJ2-2
d_call: NA
cdr3_aa: CASGTIETGELFF
cdr3_nt: TGTGCCAGTGGGACAATTGAGACCGGGGAGCTGTTTTTT

v_call: TRBV18
clone_size: few
j_call: TRBJ2-3
d_call: NA
cdr3_aa: CASSPRTDRLPPGTQYF
cdr3_nt: TGTGCCAGCTCACCACGAACGGACAGACTTCCGCCTGGTACGCAGTATTTT

v_call: TRBV12-3/TRBV12-4
clone_size: few
j_call: TRBJ2-2
d_call: NA
cdr3_aa: CASSLEEHTGELFF
cdr3_nt: TGTGCCAGCAGCTTAGAGGAACACACCGGGGAGCTGTTTTTT

v_call: TRBV4-1
clone_size: many
j_call: TRBJ2-3
d_call: TRBD1
cdr3_aa: CASSQDRSGGQGTDGRGDTQYF
cdr3_nt: TGCGCCAGCAGCCAAGATCGTTCCGGGGGACAGGGGACTGACGGGCGGGGAGATACGCAGTATTTT

v_call: TRBV7-4
clone_size: NA
j_call: TRBJ2-7
d_call: TRBD1
cdr3_aa: CASSLESQGAGGEQYF
cdr3_nt: TGTGCCAGCAGCTTAGAATCCCAGGGGGCGGGTGGCGAGCAGTACTTC

v_call: TRBV7-2
clone_size: few
j_call: TRBJ2-7
d_call: NA
cdr3_aa: CASSEVPRVEQYF
cdr3_nt: TGTGCCAGCAGCGAAGTCCCGAGGGTTGAGCAGTACTTC

v_call: TRBV6-1
clone_size: few
j_call: TRBJ2-2
d_call: TRBD1
cdr3_aa: CASRVQGASSNTGELFF
cdr3_nt: TGTGCCAGCAGGGTACAGGGGGCGAGCTCGAACACCGGGGAGCTGTTTTTT